The 24 T cell receptor beta chains below come from one sample, sequenced in a study of blood T cell repertoires in COVID-19. Clones were read by immunoSEQ multiplex PCR, and TCRdb kept only the in-frame ones, dropping some. This sample has a few hundred thousand clones, with 88% found just once. Material: PBMCs or T cells enriched from blood (not recorded which). The source of these receptors is a young man who had recovered from COVID-19.

The rearrangement uses TRBV28 and TRBJ1-3; D call uncertain. The CDR3 contains 15 residues. CDR1 MDHEN and CDR2 SYDVKM come from the germline V gene. V was trimmed by 2 bases and J by 1 base, leaving 9 bases between them. The CDR3 nucleotides are TGTGCCAGCAGTTTACCCACGGGGTCTGGAAACACCATATATTTT. Amino acid sequence: CASSLPTGSGNTIYF.

As concerns this clone: Other DNA sequences from this sample encode an identical CDR3 as well. The genes are TRBV20-1 and TRBJ1-4, with a weak D call TRBD1 (5 bases). Germline CDR1 is DFQATT and CDR2 is SNEGSKA (reference sequence). Trimming removed 3 bases from V and 3 bases from J, with 8 bases in between. The CDR3 contains 13 residues. CDR3 residues: CSASSGANEKLFF. CDR3 DNA: TGCAGTGCTAGTTCGGGGGCTAATGAAAAACTGTTTTTT.

V is TRBV19 and J is TRBJ2-2; no clear D gene. Germline V CDR1 and CDR2: LNHDA, SQIVND (reference sequence). The CDR3 is made up of 14 amino acids. V dropped 0 bases and J dropped 5 bases, with 7 bases sitting between them. CDR3 residues: CASSIDQRTGELFF. For the CDR3, the DNA is TGTGCCAGTAGTATAGATCAGCGAACCGGGGAGCTGTTTTTT.

The chain is built from TRBV5-1 and TRBJ2-1; 9 nucleotides align to TRBD1. The junction had 5 bases not matched to a gene; V was cut back by 2 bases and J by 8 bases. Germline lookup yields CDR1 SGHRS and CDR2 YFSETQ. The CDR3 extends over 14 amino acids. CDR3 loop: CASSFFGDRDEQFF. In nucleotides, the CDR3 is TGCGCCAGCAGCTTCTTCGGGGACAGGGATGAGCAGTTCTTC.

The chain uses TRBV5-1 and TRBJ1-1; D is possibly TRBD1 (5 bases). V was pared by 0 bases and J by 11 bases, with 23 bases between. CDR1 and CDR2 (germline): SGHRS, YFSETQ. The CDR3 has 16 amino acids. The CDR3 nucleotides are TGCGCCAGCAGCTTGGCAAGCCGGTCCGGAAGGGGAAGGGCTTTCTTT. Its protein is CASSLASRSGRGRAFF.

The chain links TRBV24-1 to TRBJ2-7; a possible D gene is TRBD1 (7 bases). Trimming took 3 bases from V and 7 from J, leaving 12 bases between them. Germline CDR1 KGHDR, CDR2 SFDVKD. The CDR3 contains 13 residues. This chain's CDR3 is CATSDRRGPEQYF. Here the CDR3 DNA reads TGTGCCACCAGTGATAGGAGGGGGCCGGAGCAGTACTTC.

The chain is built from TRBV7-6 and TRBJ1-4, with TRBD1 as a possible D gene (5 bases). The CDR3 is 16 amino acids. The V gene lost 5 bases and the J gene lost 1 base, with 14 bases spanning the gap. The germline V gene encodes CDR1 SGHVS and CDR2 FNYEAQ. CDR3 coding DNA: TGTGCCAGCAGCCCAGCTGCGCAGGGAACTAATGAAAAACTGTTTTTT. Its translation: CASSPAAQGTNEKLFF.

The chain couples TRBV30 to TRBJ2-2; D is perhaps TRBD2 (5 bases). This CDR3 is 13 amino acids long. Trimming cost V 1 base and J 8 bases, with 11 bases left between them. The germline CDR1 and CDR2 sequences are GTSNPN and SVGIG (reference sequence). The CDR3 coding sequence is TGTGCCTGGAGTGCGGACTCCATGGGGGAGCTGTTTTTT. It is translated as CAWSADSMGELFF.

Here the CDR3 reads CASTGQDGNSPLHF. Written as DNA, the CDR3 is TGTGCCAGCACCGGACAGGATGGTAATTCACCCCTCCACTTT. The chain has TRBV9 and TRBJ1-6; 7 bases map to TRBD1. The CDR3 is made up of 14 amino acids. CDR1 and CDR2 (germline): SGDLS, YYNGEE. The J segment lost 6 bases and the V segment lost 6 bases, leaving 6 bases of the junction unmatched.

This rearrangement joins TRBV7-2 to TRBJ2-3; 10 bases map to TRBD2. The CDR3 contains 16 residues. J lost 5 bases, V lost 5 bases, and 10 bases had no gene match. Looked up from germline, CDR1 is SGHTA and CDR2 is FQGNSA. As DNA, the CDR3 is TGTGCCAGCAGCCTATCTAGCGGGGGAGAGGGAGATACGCAGTATTTT. Translating gives CASSLSSGGEGDTQYF. Combining the CDR3 with reference TRBV7-2 and TRBJ2-3 gives the whole variable domain GAGVSQSPSNKVTEKGKDVELRCDPISGHTALYWYRQSLGQGLEFLIYFQGNSAPDKSGLPSDRFSAERTGGSVSTLTIQRTQQEDSAVYLCASSLSSGGEGDTQYFGPGTRLTVL.

Only a few counts were recorded for this clone. J is TRBJ2-7 and V is TRBV19; 7 bases are shared with TRBD1. The CDR3 loop spans 13 amino acids. V shed 6 bases, J shed 5 bases, and the junction held 7 bases outside the gene matches. The germline V gene encodes CDR1 LNHDA and CDR2 SQIVND (reference sequence). CDR3 bases: TGTGCCAGTAGCCCGACAGGGAGTGACGAGCAGTACTTC. This gives the protein CASSPTGSDEQYF.

The chain recombines TRBV18 with TRBJ1-6; 8 nucleotides line up with TRBD1. V lost 5 bases to trimming and J lost 5 bases; unmatched junction nucleotides: 5. The CDR3 contains 15 residues. Germline-derived CDR1 and CDR2 are KGHSH and LQKENI. Here the CDR3 DNA reads TGTGCCAGCTCATCGTACAGGGGGAATAATTCACCCCTCCACTTT. Its protein is CASSSYRGNNSPLHF.

This clone was detected a few times. This rearrangement joins TRBV4-1 to TRBJ1-3; D uncertain. The CDR3 length is 13 residues. V was clipped by 5 bases and J by 10 bases, with 15 bases between them. Looked up from germline, CDR1 is MGHRA and CDR2 is YSYEKL. The chain's CDR3 is CASSFKTRGTIYF. In DNA form, the CDR3 reads TGCGCCAGCAGCTTCAAGACCCGAGGGACCATATATTTT.

The chain couples TRBV18 to TRBJ1-2; D gene ambiguous. This CDR3 has 13 residues. From germline, CDR1 is KGHSH and CDR2 LQKENI. V lost 3 bases and J lost 8, with 13 bases in between. The CDR3 nucleotides read TGTGCCAGCTCACCCCCGGTTCCTCAAGGCTACACCTTC. It yields the protein CASSPPVPQGYTF.

This clone was observed once. This chain uses TRBV13 with TRBJ2-7; a weak D match, TRBD2 (6 bases). Looked up from germline, CDR1 is PRHDT and CDR2 is FYEKMQ (reference sequence). The CDR3 sequence is 16 residues long. The ends were cut back, 1 base at V and 5 bases at J, with 18 bases in the middle. CDR3 sequence reads: CASSLATGEAGHEQYF. CDR3 DNA sequence: TGTGCCAGCAGCTTAGCCACTGGGGAAGCGGGCCACGAGCAGTACTTC.

The chain uses TRBV21-1 and TRBJ1-1; TRBD1, the table's D call, lacks a check against the DNA. TRBV21-1 is a pseudogene locus. The CDR3 has 18 amino acids. CDR3 loop: CASSKEVGRGRDYTEAFF. The CDR3, as DNA: TGTGCCAGCAGCAAAGAGGTTGGCAGGGGGCGTGATTACACTGAAGCTTTCTTT.

This clone was recorded once. This specimen includes other DNA sequences encoding the same CDR3. The gene calls are TRBV9 and TRBJ1-5; D call uncertain. V lost 0 bases and J 4 bases, leaving 8 bases between the germline ends. This CDR3 is 14 amino acids long. Germline CDR1 reads SGDLS; CDR2 reads YYNGEE. CDR3 sequence reads: CASSVGSLNQPQHF. The CDR3 DNA reads TGTGCCAGCAGCGTAGGGAGTCTTAATCAGCCCCAGCATTTT.

The V and J genes are TRBV28 and TRBJ2-1; 7 bases match TRBD1. The CDR3 spans 14 residues. CDR1 is MDHEN and CDR2 is SYDVKM in the germline V gene. The trim removed 1 base at V and 7 bases at J, leaving 4 bases unmatched. The CDR3 here is CASSLSARGNEQFF. DNA of the CDR3: TGTGCCAGCAGTTTATCAGCCAGGGGGAATGAGCAGTTCTTC. Drawing the rest from reference TRBV28 and TRBJ2-1, the complete variable domain is DVKVTQSSRYLVKRTGEKVFLECVQDMDHENMFWYRQDPGLGLRLIYFSYDVKMKEKGDIPEGYSVSREKKERFSLILESASTNQTSMYLCASSLSARGNEQFFGPGTRLTVL.

V gene TRBV18 combines with J gene TRBJ1-6, with TRBD1 matching 7 bases. CDR3 length: 16 residues. CDR1 is KGHSH, CDR2 LQKENI, per germline. After removal of 5 bases from V and 8 bases from J, the junction contained 12 bases not matched to a gene. The CDR3 DNA follows: TGTGCCAGCTCAGAGGGGCCGGACAGGAGGGATTCACCCCTCCACTTT. It encodes CASSEGPDRRDSPLHF.

The gene calls are TRBV12-2 and TRBJ1-1; TRBD1, as called in the table, went unchecked against the DNA. TRBV12-2 represents a pseudogene. This CDR3 is 16 amino acids long. CDR3 amino acids: CASRLVGGTGDTEAFF. CDR3 DNA: TGTGCAAGTCGCTTAGTAGGTGGGACAGGGGACACTGAAGCTTTCTTT.

The rearrangement links TRBV3-1 (or the pseudogene TRBV3-2) to TRBJ1-1, with a tentative D call TRBD1 (6 bases). The CDR3 consists of 14 residues. Germline V gene data show CDR1 as LGHDT and CDR2 as YNNKEL (reference sequence). The ends were cut back, 4 bases at V and 3 bases at J, with 12 bases in the middle. CDR3: CASSLTDSYTEAFF. DNA of the CDR3: TGTGCCAGCAGCCTCACGGACAGTTACACTGAAGCTTTCTTT.

The rearrangement uses TRBV27 and TRBJ1-2; TRBD1 matches at 7 bases. The J segment lost 2 bases and the V segment lost 6 bases, leaving 3 bases of the junction unmatched. Germline V CDR1 and CDR2: MNHEY, SMNVEV (reference sequence). The CDR3 consists of 13 residues. The chain's CDR3 is CASRTTGNYGYTF. The CDR3 coding sequence is TGTGCCAGCAGAACGACAGGGAACTATGGCTACACCTTC.

This clone appeared once. The CDR3 DNA reads as TGCGCCAGCAGCCCGGGACAAAACACCGGGGAGCTGTTTTTT. Translation gives CASSPGQNTGELFF. The chain has TRBV5-1 and TRBJ2-2; a possible D gene is TRBD1 (6 bases). The CDR3 is 14 residues long. Germline V gene data show CDR1 as SGHRS and CDR2 as YFSETQ. V lost 4 bases and J 2 bases, leaving 9 bases between the germline ends.

This clone was seen more than once but under ten times. In nucleotides, the CDR3 is TGTGCCAGTAGTACCGCACTCCTACCCGGGGAGCTGTTTTTT. Translating gives CASSTALLPGELFF. The chain recombines TRBV19 with TRBJ2-2, with D unresolved. The V gene lost 4 bases and the J gene lost 6 bases, with 12 bases spanning the gap. The CDR3 is 14 amino acids. The germline CDR1 and CDR2 sequences are LNHDA and SQIVND (reference sequence).